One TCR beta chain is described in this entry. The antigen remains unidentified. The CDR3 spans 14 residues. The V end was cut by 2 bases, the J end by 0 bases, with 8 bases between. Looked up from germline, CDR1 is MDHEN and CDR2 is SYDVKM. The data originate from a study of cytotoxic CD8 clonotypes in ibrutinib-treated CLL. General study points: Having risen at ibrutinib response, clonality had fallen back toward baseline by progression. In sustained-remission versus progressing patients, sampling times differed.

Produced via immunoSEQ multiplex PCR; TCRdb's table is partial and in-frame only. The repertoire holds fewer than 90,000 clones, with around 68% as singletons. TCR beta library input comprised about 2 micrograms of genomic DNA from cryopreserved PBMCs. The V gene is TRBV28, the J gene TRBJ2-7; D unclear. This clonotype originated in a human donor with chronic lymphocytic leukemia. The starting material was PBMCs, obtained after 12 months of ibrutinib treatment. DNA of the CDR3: TGTGCCAGCAGTTTAATTCCAGACTCCTACGAGCAGTACTTC. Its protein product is CASSLIPDSYEQYF.